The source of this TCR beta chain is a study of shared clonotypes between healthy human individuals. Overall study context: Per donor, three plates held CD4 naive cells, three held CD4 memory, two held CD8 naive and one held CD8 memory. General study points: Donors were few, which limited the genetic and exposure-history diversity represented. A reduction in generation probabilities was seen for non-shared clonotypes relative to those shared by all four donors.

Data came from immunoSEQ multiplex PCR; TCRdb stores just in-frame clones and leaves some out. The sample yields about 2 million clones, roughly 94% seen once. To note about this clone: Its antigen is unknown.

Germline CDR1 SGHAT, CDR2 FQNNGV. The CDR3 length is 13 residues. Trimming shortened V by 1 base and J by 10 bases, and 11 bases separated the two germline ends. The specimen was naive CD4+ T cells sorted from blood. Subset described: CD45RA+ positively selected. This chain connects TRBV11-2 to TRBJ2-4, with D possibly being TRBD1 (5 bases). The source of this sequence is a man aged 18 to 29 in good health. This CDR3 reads CASSLGDRVIQYF. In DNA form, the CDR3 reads TGTGCCAGCAGCTTAGGAGACAGAGTTATTCAGTACTTC.